The 21 T cell receptor beta chains listed next were all sequenced from one sample in a study of blood T cell repertoires in COVID-19. Only in-frame clones appear in the TCRdb table, and some are missing; sequencing was by immunoSEQ multiplex PCR. The sample has 170,000 or so clones; around nine tenths are singletons. The sequencing input was peripheral blood. These receptors all stem from a man in his fifties or sixties with COVID-19, enrolled during active disease.

The chain combines TRBV19 with TRBJ1-5, with D possibly matching TRBD1 (6 bases). Per germline, CDR1 LNHDA and CDR2 SQIVND (reference sequence). The CDR3 covers 15 residues. The germline V and J ends were trimmed by 6 bases and 0 bases, with 12 bases remaining between them. CDR3 region: CASSRTEYSNQPQHF. CDR3 DNA: TGTGCCAGTAGCCGGACAGAATATAGCAATCAGCCCCAGCATTTT.

The chain combines TRBV6-5 with TRBJ2-6; TRBD1 might be the D (5 bases). V was shortened by 11 bases and J by 1 base, with 9 bases between the two germline ends. The CDR3 totals 13 residues. Germline loops: CDR1 MNHEY, CDR2 SVGAGI. The CDR3 region has the DNA TGTGCCGCCAGGGAATCTGGGGCCAACGTCCTGACTTTC. Protein sequence: CAARESGANVLTF.

The chain combines TRBV24-1 with TRBJ2-5; TRBD1 agrees at 10 bases. CDR1 KGHDR and CDR2 SFDVKD come from the germline V gene. The CDR3 runs to 15 residues. Losses at the gene ends were 4 bases for V and 6 bases for J; bases not matched to a gene: 7. CDR3 nucleotide sequence: TGTGCCACCAGTGAAAAGGGACAGGGGACGAAGACCCAGTACTTC. The encoded protein is CATSEKGQGTKTQYF.

This chain connects TRBV9 to TRBJ2-7; 9 positions agree with TRBD1. Per the germline V gene, CDR1 is SGDLS and CDR2 is YYNGEE. Trimming removed 3 bases from V and 0 bases from J; junction bases left unmatched: 10. This CDR3 is 17 amino acids long. CDR3 loop: CASSGNVPGQGSYEQYF. The CDR3 DNA follows: TGTGCCAGCAGCGGAAACGTCCCGGGACAGGGCTCCTACGAGCAGTACTTC.

The CDR3 DNA reads as TGTGCCAGTAGTGGAGGGACGGGAGGCGGGGAGACCCAGTACTTC. Amino acids: CASSGGTGGGETQYF. The rearrangement joins TRBV19 to TRBJ2-5, with 7 positions matching TRBD2. CDR3 size: 15 residues. V gave up 5 bases and J gave up 5 bases; unmatched junction bases: 11. Per the germline V gene, CDR1 is LNHDA and CDR2 is SQIVND (reference sequence).

The rearrangement joins TRBV7-9 to TRBJ1-2; D may be TRBD1 (6 bases). V was cut by 5 bases and J by 3 bases, with 22 bases left in between. Per germline, CDR1 SEHNR and CDR2 FQNEAQ (reference sequence). CDR3 length equals 17 residues. The CDR3 protein is CASSPNFLPGADYGYTF. CDR3 bases: TGTGCCAGCAGCCCAAATTTTTTGCCAGGGGCCGACTATGGCTACACCTTC.

V gene TRBV9 combines with J gene TRBJ2-4, with 8 bases aligning to TRBD1. Germline lookup yields CDR1 SGDLS and CDR2 YYNGEE. Germline trimming cut 0 bases from V and 6 bases from J; bases unmatched to any gene: 8. The CDR3 has 16 residues. CDR3 sequence: CASSVVSGGLGNIQYF. CDR3 in DNA: TGTGCCAGCAGCGTAGTTTCAGGGGGCCTCGGAAACATTCAGTACTTC.

This chain uses TRBV24-1 with TRBJ1-2; D may be TRBD1 (5 bases). The germline V gene has CDR1 KGHDR and CDR2 SFDVKD. The germline V and J ends were trimmed by 2 bases and 5 bases, with 8 bases remaining between them. CDR3 length: 13 amino acids. The CDR3 reads CATSDSGYYGYTF. CDR3 bases: TGTGCCACCAGTGATTCAGGGTATTATGGCTACACCTTC.

This clone has a handful of counts. The chain uses TRBV3-1 (or the pseudogene TRBV3-2) and TRBJ1-5, with D uncertain. Looked up from germline, CDR1 is LGHDT and CDR2 is YNNKEL (reference sequence). There are 15 residues in the CDR3. Trimming stripped 3 bases from V and 7 bases from J, with 16 bases between. The CDR3 region has the DNA TGTGCCAGCAGCCAGAGCGGGGTGGGAGAACAGCCCCAGCATTTT. It is translated as CASSQSGVGEQPQHF.

This chain uses TRBV12-5 with TRBJ2-1; the match to TRBD2 covers 10 bases. Germline values: CDR1 LGHNT, CDR2 FRNRAP. V trimming: 5 bases; J trimming: 6 bases; junction bases outside the gene matches: 10. CDR3 size: 16 residues. CDR3 DNA: TGTGCTAGTGGTCGCAAAGCGGGAGGGGCGTCCAATGAGCAGTTCTTC. Translation: CASGRKAGGASNEQFF.

The chain uses TRBV7-9 and TRBJ2-5; D not certain. V was pared by 5 bases and J by 0 bases, with 16 bases between. The CDR3 totals 16 residues. Germline-derived CDR1 and CDR2 are SEHNR and FQNEAQ (reference sequence). CDR3 in DNA: TGTGCCAGCAGCCTCCCTGGGCACCTCGACCAAGAGACCCAGTACTTC. Encoded protein: CASSLPGHLDQETQYF.

The chain carries TRBV6-5 and TRBJ1-1; 9 bases are shared with TRBD1. Germline-derived CDR1 and CDR2 are MNHEY and SVGAGI. This CDR3 comprises 15 residues. V was clipped by 1 base and J by 7 bases; unmatched bases: 7. CDR3: CASSYFDRGAGEAFF. The CDR3 DNA reads as TGTGCCAGCAGTTACTTCGACAGGGGGGCAGGTGAAGCTTTCTTT.

This sequence joins TRBV11-2 and TRBJ2-3; unclear D gene. The V gene lost 2 bases and the J gene lost 4 bases, with 7 bases spanning the gap. Germline CDR1 and CDR2: SGHAT and FQNNGV. This CDR3 comprises 13 residues. CDR3 amino acids: CASSLNSPDTQYF. In DNA, the CDR3 is TGTGCCAGCAGCTTAAATAGCCCAGATACGCAGTATTTT.

This chain uses TRBV19 with TRBJ1-4, with D possibly TRBD1 on 5 matching bases. Germline lookup yields CDR1 LNHDA and CDR2 SQIVND (reference sequence). The CDR3 has 14 amino acids. Trimming took off 8 bases at V and 10 bases at J, with 20 bases between the two ends. CDR3 sequence reads: CASQSGSEVGKLFF. For the CDR3, the DNA is TGTGCCAGTCAGTCAGGGTCCGAGGTGGGAAAACTGTTTTTT. The entire variable domain, with the rest obtained from reference TRBV19 and TRBJ1-4, is as follows: DGGITQSPKYLFRKEGQNVTLSCEQNLNHDAMYWYRQDPGQGLRLIYYSQIVNDFQKGDIAEGYSVSREKKESFPLTVTSAQKNPTAFYLCASQSGSEVGKLFFGSGTQLSVL.

The chain links TRBV19 to TRBJ2-7; a possible D gene is TRBD2 (7 bases). Trimming took 2 bases from V and 2 from J, leaving 13 bases between them. Looked up from germline, CDR1 is LNHDA and CDR2 is SQIVND (reference sequence). The CDR3 runs to 15 residues. CDR3 residues: CASSIRPGGAYEQYF. DNA of the CDR3: TGTGCCAGTAGTATACGCCCGGGGGGCGCCTACGAGCAGTACTTC.

V is TRBV7-2 and J is TRBJ1-1, with TRBD1 identical over 7 bases. The CDR3 spans 14 residues. V lost 4 bases to trimming and J lost 0 bases; unmatched junction nucleotides: 2. Germline values: CDR1 SGHTA, CDR2 FQGNSA. CDR3 in DNA: TGTGCCAGCAGCTGGGACAGCCTGAACACTGAAGCTTTCTTT. This codes for CASSWDSLNTEAFF.

This CDR3 reads CASSEAPGAGGAYEQYF. CDR3 nucleotides: TGTGCCAGCAGTGAGGCTCCGGGGGCGGGAGGAGCCTACGAGCAGTACTTC. The chain employs TRBV6-1 and TRBJ2-7, with TRBD2 matching over 8 bases. CDR3 size: 17 residues. V lost 3 bases to trimming and J lost 2 bases; unmatched junction nucleotides: 12. Germline loops: CDR1 MNHNS, CDR2 SASEGT.

The genes are TRBV6-5 and TRBJ1-2; D gene unclear. The V end was cut by 5 bases, the J end by 5 bases, with 15 bases between. The CDR3 is 14 residues long. Germline assignment: CDR1 MNHEY and CDR2 SVGAGI. CDR3 loop: CASSIRGSDYGYTF. The CDR3 nucleotides are TGTGCCAGCAGTATCCGAGGGTCCGATTATGGCTACACCTTC.

The chain links TRBV5-1 to TRBJ1-5; possible D gene TRBD1, 5 bases. CDR1 and CDR2 from the germline V gene are SGHRS and YFSETQ. Trimming cost V 0 bases and J 5 bases, with 18 bases left between them. CDR3 length equals 17 residues. The CDR3 nucleotides are TGCGCCAGCAGCTTGGTCAGGAGGGGAAAGGGAGATCAGCCCCAGCATTTT. Encoded protein: CASSLVRRGKGDQPQHF.

The chain couples TRBV10-1 to TRBJ1-5, with TRBD1 identical over 8 bases. This CDR3 comprises 16 residues. Germline CDR1 WNHNN, CDR2 SYGVQD (reference sequence). V dropped 3 bases and J dropped 2; count of bases not matched to a gene: 6. CDR3 coding DNA: TGCGCCAGCAGTGAACCAGGGGGCTACGGCAATCAGCCCCAGCATTTT. Its protein product is CASSEPGGYGNQPQHF.

This chain links TRBV3-1 (or the pseudogene TRBV3-2) with TRBJ2-7; 11 nucleotides match TRBD2. This CDR3 is 15 amino acids long. Germline V lookup: CDR1 LGHDT, CDR2 YNNKEL (reference sequence). Trimming at V came to 1 base and at J to 5 bases, leaving 4 bases not matched to a gene. The CDR3 bases are TGTGCCAGCAGCCAAGGACTAGCGGGAAGTAACGAGCAGTACTTC. Protein product: CASSQGLAGSNEQYF.